This T cell receptor beta chain is drawn from a study of blood T cell repertoires in COVID-19. Study-wide background: In each case, the material was cDNA or gDNA derived from T cells, B-cell-depleted T cells, or PBMCs.

V was clipped by 0 bases and J by 0 bases, with 11 bases between them. Germline-derived CDR1 and CDR2 are MNHEY and SVGAGI. The CDR3 loop spans 16 amino acids. Libraries were prepared by immunoSEQ multiplex PCR; TCRdb keeps only in-frame clonotypes and omits some of them. The sample has hundreds of thousands of clones, over 75% seen once. The TCR originated in a middle-aged man who had recovered from COVID-19. The source material was PBMCs or T cells enriched from blood (not recorded which). The rearrangement joins TRBV6-5 to TRBJ2-5; the D gene is possibly TRBD2 (6 bases). The CDR3 coding sequence is TGTGCCAGCAGTTACTCGGGGGGACGGAACCAAGAGACCCAGTACTTC. Protein product: CASSYSGGRNQETQYF.